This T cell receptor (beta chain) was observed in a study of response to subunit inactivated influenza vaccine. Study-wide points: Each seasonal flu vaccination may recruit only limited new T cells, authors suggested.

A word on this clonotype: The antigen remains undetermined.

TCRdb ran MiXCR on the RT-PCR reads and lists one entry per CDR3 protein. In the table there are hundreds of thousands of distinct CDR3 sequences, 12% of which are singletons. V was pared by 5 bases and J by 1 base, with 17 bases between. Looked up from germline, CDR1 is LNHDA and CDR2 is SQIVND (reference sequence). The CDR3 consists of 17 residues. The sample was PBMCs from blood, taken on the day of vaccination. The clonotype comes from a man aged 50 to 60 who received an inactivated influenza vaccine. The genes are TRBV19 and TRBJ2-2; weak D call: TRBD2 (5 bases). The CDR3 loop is CASSSQREGRNTGELFF. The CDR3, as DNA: TGTGCCAGTAGTTCCCAACGAGAGGGTAGGAACACCGGGGAGCTGTTTTTT.